One T cell receptor (beta chain) is described in this entry. The data derive from a study of T cell clonotyping in hematopoietic cell transplantation. Clones were read by immunoSEQ multiplex PCR, and TCRdb kept only the in-frame ones, dropping some. The sample has 35,000 to 45,000 clones, 94% seen once; the top ten hold around 0.81%. Sample: peripheral blood mononuclear cells. The TCR originated in a woman between 50 and 59 years old in good health. Some clones in this sample may be carry-over from other donors' samples.

In nucleotides, the CDR3 is TGTGCCAGCAGTCGGGGGGGGGCAGATCAGCCCCAGCATTTT. This sequence encodes CASSRGGADQPQHF. V gene TRBV7-2 combines with J gene TRBJ1-5; TRBD1 is a possible D gene (6 bases). The CDR3 contains 14 residues. Germline CDR1 and CDR2: SGHTA and FQGNSA. Trimming left V 6 bases short and J 5 bases short, with 14 bases between.